A single sample is the source of the 10 T cell receptor beta chains below, sequenced in a study of control samples from healthy donors and cancer patients. Here immunoSEQ multiplex PCR was the method, and the copy in TCRdb shows in-frame clones only, minus some. This table holds about 140,000 clones, 75% to 95% found once. Sequencing was performed on blood. The source of these receptors is a man aged 18 to 29 in good health.

CDR3 bases: TGCGCCAGCAGCTTGGATGGCAGTACTAATGAAAAACTGTTTTTT. This codes for CASSLDGSTNEKLFF. The V and J genes are TRBV5-1 and TRBJ1-4; D gene uncertain. Germline CDR1 is SGHRS and CDR2 is YFSETQ. V was cut by 0 bases and J by 2 bases, with 8 bases left in between. CDR3 length: 15 amino acids.

V usage is TRBV13 and J usage is TRBJ2-3, with 12 positions matching TRBD2. After removal of 0 bases from V and 6 bases from J, the junction contained 4 bases not matched to a gene. From germline, CDR1 is PRHDT and CDR2 FYEKMQ (reference sequence). CDR3 length equals 16 residues. The CDR3 here is CASSLGLAGGPDTQYF. CDR3 DNA: TGTGCCAGCAGCTTAGGCCTAGCGGGGGGGCCGGATACGCAGTATTTT.

The chain employs TRBV27 and TRBJ2-2; the D gene is possibly TRBD1 (6 bases). Looked up from germline, CDR1 is MNHEY and CDR2 is SMNVEV (reference sequence). This CDR3 comprises 15 residues. V was trimmed by 1 base and J by 5 bases, leaving 11 bases between them. CDR3 in amino acids: CASSLYLGATGELFF. In nucleotides, the CDR3 is TGTGCCAGCAGTTTATATCTGGGGGCGACCGGGGAGCTGTTTTTT.

The chain employs TRBV7-6 and TRBJ2-7, with 7 bases lining up with TRBD1. Germline V CDR1 and CDR2: SGHVS, FNYEAQ. The CDR3 contains 16 residues. The V and J ends lost 1 base and 1 base, in that order; junction bases with no gene match: 7. CDR3 loop: CASSLDSGGSSYEQYF. The CDR3 region has the DNA TGTGCCAGCAGCTTAGACTCAGGGGGATCGTCCTACGAGCAGTACTTC.

This clone was recorded a few times. Distinct nucleotide sequences in the sample also encode this CDR3. The V call is TRBV6-5, the J call TRBJ1-6; maybe TRBD1 (5 bases). CDR3 length: 14 amino acids. V lost 4 bases to trimming and J lost 4 bases, with 8 bases between them. CDR1 is MNHEY, CDR2 SVGAGI, per germline. This CDR3 is CASSSGPYNSPLHF. For the CDR3, the DNA is TGTGCCAGCAGTTCGGGGCCGTATAATTCACCCCTCCACTTT.

V usage is TRBV5-6 and J usage is TRBJ2-1, with 7 bases identical to TRBD1. This CDR3 spans 13 amino acids. The V segment lost 4 bases and the J segment 10 bases; nucleotides outside the gene matches: 8. CDR1 SGHDT and CDR2 YYEEEE come from the germline V gene. The CDR3 DNA sequence: TGTGCCAGCAGCCTTGGACAGGCCCTCGAGCAGTTCTTC. It yields the protein CASSLGQALEQFF.

V is TRBV4-3 and J is TRBJ1-2, with D possibly being TRBD1 (5 bases). The germline gives CDR1 LGHNA, CDR2 YSLEER. The CDR3 is made up of 15 amino acids. The V and J ends lost 0 bases and 4 bases respectively, with 12 bases between them. The CDR3 nucleotides are TGCGCCAGCAGCCAAGAGGTAGGGACGGGCTATGGCTACACCTTC. It yields the protein CASSQEVGTGYGYTF.

The rearrangement joins TRBV25-1 to TRBJ1-2; 7 nucleotides match TRBD1. The V segment lost 2 bases and the J segment 1 base; nucleotides outside the gene matches: 4. Germline V lookup: CDR1 MGHDK, CDR2 SYGVNS. The CDR3 sequence is 15 residues long. This chain's CDR3 is CASSEGTANNYGYTF. The CDR3 nucleotides read TGTGCCAGCAGTGAAGGGACAGCTAATAACTATGGCTACACCTTC.

The table lists this clone with a count of one. The chain uses TRBV28 and TRBJ1-2; 7 bases are shared with TRBD1. V lost 6 bases, J lost 6 bases, and 4 bases stayed unmatched. The CDR3 totals 12 residues. The V gene's germline CDR1 is MDHEN and CDR2 SYDVKM. The CDR3 DNA reads as TGTGCCAGCAGCCCCGACAGGGATGGCTACACCTTC. This codes for CASSPDRDGYTF.

The chain joins TRBV6-2 or TRBV6-3 to TRBJ2-2; D unresolved. Germline CDR1 MNHEY, CDR2 SVGEGT. Trimming stripped 5 bases from V and 6 bases from J, with 10 bases between. CDR3 length equals 13 residues. CDR3 protein: CASSPTPAGELFF. DNA for the CDR3: TGTGCCAGCAGTCCGACCCCAGCCGGGGAGCTGTTTTTT.